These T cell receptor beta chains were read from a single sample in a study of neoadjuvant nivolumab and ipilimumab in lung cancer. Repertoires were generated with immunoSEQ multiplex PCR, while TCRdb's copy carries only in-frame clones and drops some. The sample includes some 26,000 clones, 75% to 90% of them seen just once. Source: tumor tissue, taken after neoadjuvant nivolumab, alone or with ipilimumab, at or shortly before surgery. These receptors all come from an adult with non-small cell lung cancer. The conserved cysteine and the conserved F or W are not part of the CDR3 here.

CDR3 protein: ASSLAGGKTQY
J gene: TRBJ2-5
V gene: TRBV5-6

CDR3 protein: ASSLGGVGANVLT
J gene: TRBJ2-6
V gene: TRBV7-2

CDR3 protein: AWSPDSNQPQH
J gene: TRBJ1-5
V gene: TRBV30

CDR3 protein: ASSLGVTAF
J gene: TRBJ1-1
V gene: TRBV4-2

CDR3 protein: ASSQTGLYEQY
J gene: TRBJ2-7
V gene: TRBV7-9

CDR3 protein: ASSSDTGAGNTIY
J gene: TRBJ1-3
V gene: TRBV11-2

CDR3 protein: ASSVGQGASYGYT
J gene: TRBJ1-2
V gene: TRBV9

CDR3 protein: ASSWGTGGDEQF
J gene: TRBJ2-1
V gene: TRBV2

CDR3 protein: ASSYTGTEAF
J gene: TRBJ1-1
V gene: TRBV7-9

CDR3 protein: ASSLSSLVVSEAF
J gene: TRBJ1-1
V gene: TRBV5-4

CDR3 protein: ASSQAAGSVEQF
J gene: TRBJ2-1
V gene: TRBV4-1

CDR3 protein: ASSQHREWGQF
J gene: TRBJ2-1
V gene: TRBV14

CDR3 protein: ASSQAGEQF
J gene: TRBJ2-1
V gene: TRBV5-5

CDR3 protein: ASSLDGTSGNTQY
J gene: TRBJ2-3
V gene: TRBV11-1

CDR3 protein: SVPDRLANYGYT
J gene: TRBJ1-2
V gene: TRBV29-1

CDR3 protein: ASSLVLRLAGYHEQF
J gene: TRBJ2-1
V gene: TRBV5-1

CDR3 protein: ASSITQTEAF
J gene: TRBJ1-1
V gene: TRBV19

CDR3 protein: ASSYSQETQY
J gene: TRBJ2-5
V gene: TRBV11-3

CDR3 protein: ASSPQMNTEAF
J gene: TRBJ1-1
V gene: TRBV7-6

CDR3 protein: ASSVGERQGGETQY
J gene: TRBJ2-5
V gene: TRBV9

CDR3 protein: ASSPVTGSSYEQY
J gene: TRBJ2-7
V gene: TRBV7-9

CDR3 protein: SARGLSKQY
J gene: TRBJ2-7
V gene: TRBV20-1

CDR3 protein: ASNLLQTPGTEAF
J gene: TRBJ1-1
V gene: TRBV5-5

CDR3 protein: AISEFGYEQY
J gene: TRBJ2-7
V gene: TRBV10-3